The rows below give T cell receptor beta chains drawn from one sample of a study of CD8+ T cells in alopecia areata. Repertoires were generated with immunoSEQ multiplex PCR, while TCRdb's copy carries only in-frame clones and drops some. This table holds about 140,000 clones, roughly 46% found once. The source was CD4+ T cells sorted from blood, collected at week 0. Receptor source: a human donor with alopecia areata. Each CDR3 is given with its conserved first and last residue. The order of the fields is V gene, D gene, clone size, J gene, CDR3 DNA, CDR3 protein. D genes are given only for firm matches. Part of the rows lack a size; the others show once, few, many or a class for expanded clones.

v_gene: TRBV5-1; d_gene: .; abundance: .; j_gene: TRBJ2-2; CDR3nt: TGCGCCAGCAGCTTGGGACACGCCGGGGAGCTGTTTTTT; CDR3aa: CASSLGHAGELFF
v_gene: TRBV29-1; d_gene: TRBD1; abundance: .; j_gene: TRBJ1-5; CDR3nt: TGCAGCGTTGCGGACAGGGGTAATCAGCCCCAGCATTTT; CDR3aa: CSVADRGNQPQHF
v_gene: TRBV7-2; d_gene: TRBD2; abundance: .; j_gene: TRBJ2-3; CDR3nt: TGTGCCAGCGTTTCACTAGCGGGAGGGAGTTGGGATACGCAGTATTTT; CDR3aa: CASVSLAGGSWDTQYF
v_gene: TRBV27; d_gene: .; abundance: .; j_gene: TRBJ2-3; CDR3nt: TGTGCCAGCACAGAGACTAGGGCAGGAGATACGCAGTATTTT; CDR3aa: CASTETRAGDTQYF
v_gene: TRBV6-6; d_gene: TRBD2; abundance: .; j_gene: TRBJ2-7; CDR3nt: TGTGCCAGCAGACCCAGACGGGAGGGCCACGAGCAGTACTTC; CDR3aa: CASRPRREGHEQYF
v_gene: TRBV7-2; d_gene: .; abundance: few; j_gene: TRBJ2-5; CDR3nt: TGTGCCAGCAGCGTGGGACTCCAGCGGCAAGAGACCCAGTACTTC; CDR3aa: CASSVGLQRQETQYF
v_gene: TRBV29-1; d_gene: .; abundance: .; j_gene: TRBJ2-7; CDR3nt: TGCAGCGTTCAGCGGACAGATCACGAGCAGTACTTC; CDR3aa: CSVQRTDHEQYF
v_gene: TRBV7-3; d_gene: TRBD1; abundance: once; j_gene: TRBJ1-1; CDR3nt: TGTGCCAGCAGTTTAACTAGGGACAGGGGGAGGGCTGAAGCTTTCTTT; CDR3aa: CASSLTRDRGRAEAFF
v_gene: TRBV7-9; d_gene: .; abundance: few; j_gene: TRBJ1-1; CDR3nt: TGTGCCAGCAGCCCCCGCCGGCAGCTGAACACTGAAGCTTTCTTT; CDR3aa: CASSPRRQLNTEAFF
v_gene: TRBV5-1; d_gene: .; abundance: few; j_gene: TRBJ2-3; CDR3nt: TGCGCCAGCAGCCGAAATGCAGATACGCAGTATTTT; CDR3aa: CASSRNADTQYF
v_gene: TRBV7-9; d_gene: TRBD1; abundance: .; j_gene: TRBJ1-2; CDR3nt: TGTGCCAGCAGCTTACTATCGGGACAGGGTAGCAGTGGCTACACCTTC; CDR3aa: CASSLLSGQGSSGYTF